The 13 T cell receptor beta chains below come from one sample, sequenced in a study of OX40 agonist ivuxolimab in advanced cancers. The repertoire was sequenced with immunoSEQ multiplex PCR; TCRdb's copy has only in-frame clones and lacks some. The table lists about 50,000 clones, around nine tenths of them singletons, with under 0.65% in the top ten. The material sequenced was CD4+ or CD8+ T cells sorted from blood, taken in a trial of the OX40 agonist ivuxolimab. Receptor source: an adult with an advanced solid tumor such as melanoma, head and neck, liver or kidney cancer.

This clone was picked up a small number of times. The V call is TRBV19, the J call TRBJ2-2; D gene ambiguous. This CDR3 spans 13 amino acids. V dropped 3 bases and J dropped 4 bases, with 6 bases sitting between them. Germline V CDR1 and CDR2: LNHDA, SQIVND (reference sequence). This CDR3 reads CASSMVITGELFF. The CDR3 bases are TGTGCCAGTAGTATGGTCATCACCGGGGAGCTGTTTTTT.

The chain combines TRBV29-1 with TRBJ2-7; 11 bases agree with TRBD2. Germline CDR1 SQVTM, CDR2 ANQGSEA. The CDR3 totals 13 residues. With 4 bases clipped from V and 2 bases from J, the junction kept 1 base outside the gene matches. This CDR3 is CSVVAGGPYEQYF. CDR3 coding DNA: TGCAGCGTTGTAGCGGGAGGGCCCTACGAGCAGTACTTC.

CDR3: CASSRDYGYTF. In DNA, the CDR3 is TGTGCCAGTAGTAGGGACTATGGCTACACCTTC. The V call is TRBV19, the J call TRBJ1-2; D not certain. Germline V CDR1 and CDR2: LNHDA, SQIVND (reference sequence). V was clipped by 4 bases and J by 3 bases, with 3 bases between them. The CDR3 is made up of 11 amino acids. Based on the CDR3 plus reference TRBV19 and TRBJ1-2, the full variable domain is DGGITQSPKYLFRKEGQNVTLSCEQNLNHDAMYWYRQDPGQGLRLIYYSQIVNDFQKGDIAEGYSVSREKKESFPLTVTSAQKNPTAFYLCASSRDYGYTFGSGTRLTVV.

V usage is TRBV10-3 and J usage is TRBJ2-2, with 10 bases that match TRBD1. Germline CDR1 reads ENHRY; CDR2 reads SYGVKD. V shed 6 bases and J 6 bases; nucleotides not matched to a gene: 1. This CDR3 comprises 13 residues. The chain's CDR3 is CAISGTGAGELFF. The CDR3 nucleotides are TGTGCCATCAGCGGGACAGGGGCCGGGGAGCTGTTTTTT.

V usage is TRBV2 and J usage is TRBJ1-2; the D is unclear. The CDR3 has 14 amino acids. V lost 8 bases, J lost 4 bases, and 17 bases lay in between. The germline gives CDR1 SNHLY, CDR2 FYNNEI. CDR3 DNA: TGTGCCAGCGTATCGACATCCAAGGGCTATGGCTACACCTTC. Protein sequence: CASVSTSKGYGYTF.

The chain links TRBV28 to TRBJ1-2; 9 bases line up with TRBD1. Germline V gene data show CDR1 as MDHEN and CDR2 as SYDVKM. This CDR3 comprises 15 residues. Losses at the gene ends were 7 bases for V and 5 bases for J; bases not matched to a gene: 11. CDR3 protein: CASIQGAGRGYGYTF. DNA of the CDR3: TGTGCCAGCATACAGGGGGCAGGGCGGGGTTATGGCTACACCTTC.

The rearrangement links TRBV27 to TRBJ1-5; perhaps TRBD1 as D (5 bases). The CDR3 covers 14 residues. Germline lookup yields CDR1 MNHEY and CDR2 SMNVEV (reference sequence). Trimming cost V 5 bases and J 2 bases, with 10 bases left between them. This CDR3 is CASSPGLRNQPQHF. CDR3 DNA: TGTGCCAGCAGTCCAGGGTTACGCAATCAGCCCCAGCATTTT.

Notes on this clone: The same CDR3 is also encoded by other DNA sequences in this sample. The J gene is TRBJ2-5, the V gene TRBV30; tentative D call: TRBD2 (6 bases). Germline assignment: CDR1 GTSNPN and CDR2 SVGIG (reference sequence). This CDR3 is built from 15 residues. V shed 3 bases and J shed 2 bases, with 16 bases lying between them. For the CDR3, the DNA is TGTGCCTGGAGAGTCGGGGTAGCGGAGCAAGAGACCCAGTACTTC. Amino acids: CAWRVGVAEQETQYF.

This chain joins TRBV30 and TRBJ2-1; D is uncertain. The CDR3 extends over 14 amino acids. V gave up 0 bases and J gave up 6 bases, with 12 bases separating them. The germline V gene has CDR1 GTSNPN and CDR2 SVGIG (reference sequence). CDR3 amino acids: CAWSVGGSVNEQFF. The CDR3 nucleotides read TGTGCCTGGAGTGTGGGTGGGTCCGTCAATGAGCAGTTCTTC.

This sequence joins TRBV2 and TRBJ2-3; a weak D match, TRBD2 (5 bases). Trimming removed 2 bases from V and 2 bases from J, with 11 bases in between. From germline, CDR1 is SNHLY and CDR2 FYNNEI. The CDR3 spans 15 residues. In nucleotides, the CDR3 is TGTGCCAGCAGTGAACTTTCGGGGTTCACAGATACGCAGTATTTT. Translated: CASSELSGFTDTQYF.

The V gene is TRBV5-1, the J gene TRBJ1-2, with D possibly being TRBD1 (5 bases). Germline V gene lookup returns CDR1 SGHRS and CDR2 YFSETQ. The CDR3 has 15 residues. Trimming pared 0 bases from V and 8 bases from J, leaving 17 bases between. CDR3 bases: TGCGCCAGCAGCTTGGAGGGCAGGGAGGGCAGGGGCTACACCTTC. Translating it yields CASSLEGREGRGYTF.

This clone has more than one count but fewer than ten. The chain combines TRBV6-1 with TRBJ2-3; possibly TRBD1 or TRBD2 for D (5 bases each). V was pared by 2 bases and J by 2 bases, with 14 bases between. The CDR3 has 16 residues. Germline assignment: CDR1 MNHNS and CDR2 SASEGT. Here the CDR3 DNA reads TGTGCCAGCAGTGAAAATCGGGGCGTTTCCACAGATACGCAGTATTTT. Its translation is CASSENRGVSTDTQYF.

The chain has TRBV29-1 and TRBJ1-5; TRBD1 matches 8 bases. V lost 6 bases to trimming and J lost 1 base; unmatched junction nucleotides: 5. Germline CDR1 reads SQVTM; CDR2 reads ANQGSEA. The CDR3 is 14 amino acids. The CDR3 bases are TGCAGCGTAGTGACAGGGGCGAGCAATCAGCCCCAGCATTTT. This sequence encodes CSVVTGASNQPQHF.